Shown below are 25 T cell receptor beta chains from a single sample sequenced in a study of cytomegalovirus exposure and HLA in healthy donors (dated by TCRdb to 2016 to 2017). To prepare the library, the immunoSEQ multiplex PCR assay was applied. The multiplex PCR relied on a mix of 60 forward primers for TCR Vbeta segments and 13 reverse primers for TCR Jbeta segments. TCRdb stores this immuneACCESS table with in-frame sequences only. Part of the clones is absent; in the studies checked, under half of the shortfall reflects unresolved V genes, and no reason is known for the rest. The sample records some 95,000 clones, about 77% of which are singletons. 4.9% of the sample goes to the ten largest clones. Sequencing was performed on PBMCs. The receptors stem from a middle-aged woman in good health and CMV-seronegative.

CDR3 protein: CASSTGAESNQPQHF. The CDR3 bases are TGTGCCAGCTCAACAGGGGCGGAAAGCAATCAGCCCCAGCATTTT. The rearrangement links TRBV6-5 to TRBJ1-5; the match to TRBD1 covers 7 bases. Germline CDR1 MNHEY, CDR2 SVGAGI. CDR3 length equals 15 residues. With V trimmed by 8 bases and J by 1 base, 8 bases remained unmatched.

CDR3 DNA: TGTGCCAGCAGCTTAGACAGGGGGAATGAAAAACTGTTTTTT. Translation: CASSLDRGNEKLFF. This chain connects TRBV7-2 to TRBJ1-4; 8 bases map to TRBD1. Germline loops: CDR1 SGHTA, CDR2 FQGNSA. V trimming: 1 base; J trimming: 5 bases; junction bases outside the gene matches: 0. There are 14 residues in the CDR3.

The V and J genes are TRBV19 and TRBJ2-3; D perhaps matches TRBD2 (6 bases). V gave up 6 bases and J gave up 0 bases, with 13 bases separating them. Germline CDR1 is LNHDA and CDR2 is SQIVND (reference sequence). The CDR3 loop spans 15 amino acids. CDR3 in DNA: TGTGCCAGTAGCCTGGGACTTACTAGCACAGATACGCAGTATTTT. This sequence encodes CASSLGLTSTDTQYF.

This clone was seen only a few times. The chain joins TRBV6-1 to TRBJ1-1; 9 nucleotides match TRBD1. CDR1 is MNHNS, CDR2 SASEGT, per germline. There are 13 residues in the CDR3. V lost 8 bases and J lost 8; bases outside the gene matches: 9. The CDR3 region is CASGLGQGIEAFF. CDR3 sequence (DNA): TGTGCCAGCGGACTGGGACAGGGCATAGAAGCTTTCTTT.

The chain uses TRBV9 and TRBJ1-1; TRBD1 matches at 7 bases. CDR1 is SGDLS and CDR2 is YYNGEE in the germline V gene. CDR3 length: 14 residues. Trimming removed 2 bases from V and 5 bases from J; junction bases left unmatched: 6. The CDR3 region is CASSVKIQGTEAFF. The CDR3 DNA reads TGTGCCAGCAGCGTCAAGATACAGGGGACTGAAGCTTTCTTT.

V is TRBV7-6 and J is TRBJ2-2; no definite D call. This CDR3 is 15 amino acids long. V lost 3 bases and J lost 2, with 10 bases in between. Germline V lookup: CDR1 SGHVS, CDR2 FNYEAQ. This CDR3 is CASSFYADNTGELFF. Here the CDR3 DNA reads TGTGCCAGCAGCTTTTACGCGGATAACACCGGGGAGCTGTTTTTT.

The CDR3: CASSSYRVGSNQPQHF. The CDR3, as DNA: TGTGCCAGCAGTAGTTACAGGGTCGGTAGCAATCAGCCCCAGCATTTT. This chain connects TRBV28 to TRBJ1-5; possible D gene TRBD1, 6 bases. CDR3 size: 16 residues. The germline gives CDR1 MDHEN, CDR2 SYDVKM. Trimming stripped 5 bases from V and 0 bases from J, with 14 bases between.

Concerning this clone itself: Germline is not matched at one junction end, which may reflect a read error. The chain has TRBV29-1 and TRBJ1-1; D gene uncertain. The germline V gene has CDR1 SQVTM and CDR2 ANQGSEA. The CDR3 is made up of 12 amino acids. CDR3 bases: TGCGGCGTCCAGTCTTATACCACTGAAGCTTTCTTT. It is translated as CGVQSYTTEAFF.

Comment on this clone: No conserved phenylalanine or tryptophan is present at the end of the CDR3, so a read error is the likely explanation. The gene calls are TRBV7-6 and TRBJ2-3; D remains ambiguous. The CDR3 length is 12 residues. Looked up from germline, CDR1 is SGHVS and CDR2 is FNYEAQ. The CDR3 nucleotides are TGTGCCAGTAGCTACAGAGACGATACGCAGTATGTT. This translates into CASSYRDDTQYV.

This chain joins TRBV10-1 and TRBJ2-1; the match to TRBD1 covers 12 bases. J lost 4 bases, V lost 5 bases, and 6 bases had no gene match. The germline gives CDR1 WNHNN, CDR2 SYGVQD (reference sequence). The CDR3 totals 16 residues. CDR3 loop: CASSYGTGGPYNEQFF. The CDR3 DNA is TGCGCCAGCAGTTACGGGACAGGGGGCCCGTACAATGAGCAGTTCTTC.

The chain recombines TRBV19 with TRBJ1-1; possibly TRBD1 for D (5 bases). The CDR3 is 15 amino acids. Per the germline V gene, CDR1 is LNHDA and CDR2 is SQIVND (reference sequence). The V and J ends lost 0 bases and 1 base respectively, with 9 bases between them. The CDR3 DNA reads TGTGCCAGTAGTATAGATGGGCAGGGGAACACTGAAGCTTTCTTT. Translation gives CASSIDGQGNTEAFF.

This sequence joins TRBV19 and TRBJ2-5; no reliable D call. V lost 2 bases and J lost 3, with 10 bases in between. CDR1 is LNHDA, CDR2 SQIVND, per germline (reference sequence). This CDR3 has 14 residues. This chain's CDR3 is CASSILSGEETQYF. CDR3 bases: TGTGCCAGTAGTATACTGTCAGGCGAAGAGACCCAGTACTTC.

This chain links TRBV7-2 with TRBJ2-7, with unresolved D. This CDR3 has 11 residues. Per germline, CDR1 SGHTA and CDR2 FQGNSA. V lost 4 bases and J 3 bases, leaving 4 bases between the germline ends. This CDR3 is CASSSHYEQYF. CDR3 DNA: TGTGCCAGCAGCTCCCACTACGAGCAGTACTTC.

In its sample, this clone was seen once. This chain joins TRBV5-1 and TRBJ2-3; the match to TRBD2 covers 8 bases. The J segment lost 0 bases and the V segment lost 2 bases, leaving 2 bases of the junction unmatched. This CDR3 contains 15 residues. Looked up from germline, CDR1 is SGHRS and CDR2 is YFSETQ. CDR3: CASSFKRGSTDTQYF. For the CDR3, the DNA is TGCGCCAGCAGCTTTAAGCGGGGGAGCACAGATACGCAGTATTTT.

This clone came up once. CDR3: CASSLGGQGQETQYF. The CDR3 nucleotides are TGTGCCAGCAGCTTGGGCGGACAGGGCCAAGAGACCCAGTACTTC. The chain recombines TRBV7-9 with TRBJ2-5; 8 bases match TRBD1. Unmatched junction bases numbered 4, after V lost 3 bases and J lost 1 base. Germline CDR1 is SEHNR and CDR2 is FQNEAQ (reference sequence). The CDR3 is 15 residues long.

This chain joins TRBV5-4 and TRBJ1-1; a weak D match, TRBD1 (5 bases). The CDR3 contains 15 residues. Trimming took 4 bases from V and 4 from J, leaving 17 bases between them. Germline V CDR1 and CDR2: SGHNT, YYREEE (reference sequence). Here the CDR3 DNA reads TGTGCCAGCAGCGCCCCAGAGCGGGGGGGCACTGAAGCTTTCTTT. Translating gives CASSAPERGGTEAFF. Filled out from reference TRBV5-4 and TRBJ1-1, the complete variable domain reads ETGVTQSPTHLIKTRGQQVTLRCSSQSGHNTVSWYQQALGQGPQFIFQYYREEENGRGNFPPRFSGLQFPNYSSELNVNALELDDSALYLCASSAPERGGTEAFFGQGTRLTVV.

This clone was recorded only once. The chain combines TRBV19 with TRBJ2-7; 9 nucleotides match TRBD1. Germline trimming cut 5 bases from V and 7 bases from J; bases unmatched to any gene: 6. Germline lookup yields CDR1 LNHDA and CDR2 SQIVND (reference sequence). The CDR3 is 13 residues long. Here the CDR3 reads CASSGDRDKEQYF. In nucleotides, the CDR3 is TGTGCCAGTAGTGGGGACAGGGATAAAGAGCAGTACTTC.

V and J are TRBV19 and TRBJ2-1, with 9 positions matching TRBD2. The CDR3 is 15 amino acids. V lost 1 base, J lost 7 bases, and 5 bases stayed unmatched. Germline values: CDR1 LNHDA, CDR2 SQIVND (reference sequence). CDR3 sequence: CASSIALAGWNEQFF. The CDR3 DNA sequence: TGTGCCAGTAGTATAGCCCTAGCGGGGTGGAATGAGCAGTTCTTC.

Only a few counts were recorded for this clone. The chain joins TRBV7-6 to TRBJ2-5; TRBD2 agrees at 7 bases. V lost 6 bases to trimming and J lost 1 base; unmatched junction nucleotides: 14. From germline, CDR1 is SGHVS and CDR2 FNYEAQ. CDR3 length equals 17 residues. The CDR3 here is CASSSGSRGGVQETQYF. The DNA for the CDR3 is TGTGCCAGCAGTTCCGGCTCGCGCGGGGGTGTCCAAGAGACCCAGTACTTC.

This chain connects TRBV6-1 to TRBJ2-5, with TRBD2 as a possible D gene (7 bases). Germline V gene sequence: CDR1 MNHNS, CDR2 SASEGT. Trimming took off 8 bases at V and 4 bases at J, with 14 bases between the two ends. The CDR3 length is 13 residues. The CDR3 DNA reads TGTGCCAGCGATCTCGGGGGGCGAGAGACCCAGTACTTC. Translated: CASDLGGRETQYF.

This rearrangement joins TRBV4-3 to TRBJ2-5; D remains unclear. Trimming stripped 0 bases from V and 2 bases from J, with 13 bases between. The CDR3 sequence is 16 residues long. The germline V gene has CDR1 LGHNA and CDR2 YSLEER. CDR3 loop: CASSQDSVPQQETQYF. The CDR3 DNA sequence: TGCGCCAGCAGCCAAGACTCAGTCCCGCAGCAAGAGACCCAGTACTTC.

The CDR3, as DNA: TGTGCCAGCAGCTTAGTCGGTTGGAAAGCGACGAACCCCAATGAGCAGTTCTTC. This translates into CASSLVGWKATNPNEQFF. The V call is TRBV7-2, the J call TRBJ2-1; D remains unclear. Germline loops: CDR1 SGHTA, CDR2 FQGNSA. Between the trimmed V and J ends, which lost 1 base and 6 bases, there was a span of 22 bases. The CDR3 has 18 residues. The whole variable domain, remainder taken from reference TRBV7-2 and TRBJ2-1, is GAGVSQSPSNKVTEKGKDVELRCDPISGHTALYWYRQSLGQGLEFLIYFQGNSAPDKSGLPSDRFSAERTGGSVSTLTIQRTQQEDSAVYLCASSLVGWKATNPNEQFFGPGTRLTVL.

The chain recombines TRBV14 with TRBJ2-1; 8 positions agree with TRBD1. The CDR3 extends over 16 amino acids. Per germline, CDR1 SGHDN and CDR2 FVKESK. The J segment lost 1 base and the V segment lost 3 bases, leaving 5 bases of the junction unmatched. The CDR3 sequence: CASSQLDRGSYNEQFF. Written as DNA, the CDR3 is TGTGCCAGCAGCCAGTTAGACAGGGGATCCTACAATGAGCAGTTCTTC. The whole variable domain, filled in from reference TRBV14 and TRBJ2-1, reads EAGVTQFPSHSVIEKGQTVTLRCDPISGHDNLYWYRRVMGKEIKFLLHFVKESKQDESGMPNNRFLAERTGGTYSTLKVQPAELEDSGVYFCASSQLDRGSYNEQFFGPGTRLTVL.

This clone was found once. The rearrangement uses TRBV5-1 and TRBJ1-2; 7 nucleotides match TRBD1. V lost 1 base and J lost 0; bases outside the gene matches: 3. This CDR3 has 15 amino acids. In germline, CDR1 is SGHRS, CDR2 YFSETQ. CDR3 DNA: TGCGCCAGCAGCTTGACGGGACAGCCTAACTATGGCTACACCTTC. It specifies CASSLTGQPNYGYTF.

There are a few counts of this clone. The V call is TRBV19, the J call TRBJ2-7; 7 nucleotides match TRBD2. The V segment lost 5 bases and the J segment 3 bases; nucleotides outside the gene matches: 7. Looked up from germline, CDR1 is LNHDA and CDR2 is SQIVND (reference sequence). This CDR3 has 14 residues. CDR3 in DNA: TGTGCCAGTAGTCCAGGACTAGTTCTCTACGAGCAGTACTTC. It is translated as CASSPGLVLYEQYF.